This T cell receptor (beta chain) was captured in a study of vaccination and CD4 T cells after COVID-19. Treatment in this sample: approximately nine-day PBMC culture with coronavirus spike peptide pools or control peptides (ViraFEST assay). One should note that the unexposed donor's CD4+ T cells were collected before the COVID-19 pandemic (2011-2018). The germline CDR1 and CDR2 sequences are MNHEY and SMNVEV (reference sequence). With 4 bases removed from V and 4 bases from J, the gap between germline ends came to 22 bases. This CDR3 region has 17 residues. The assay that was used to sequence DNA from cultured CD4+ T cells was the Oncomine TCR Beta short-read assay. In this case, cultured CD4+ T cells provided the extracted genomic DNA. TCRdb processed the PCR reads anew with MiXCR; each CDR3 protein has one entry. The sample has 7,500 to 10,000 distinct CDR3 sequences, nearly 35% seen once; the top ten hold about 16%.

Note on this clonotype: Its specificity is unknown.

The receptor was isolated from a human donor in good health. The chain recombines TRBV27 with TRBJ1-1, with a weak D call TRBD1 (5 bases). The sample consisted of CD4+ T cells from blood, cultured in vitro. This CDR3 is CASSSDPPGRMGTEAFF. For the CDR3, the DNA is TGTGCCAGCAGTTCCGACCCCCCGGGGCGGATGGGCACTGAAGCTTTCTTT.